The 24 T cell receptor beta chains below were found in one sample sequenced in a study of control samples from healthy donors and cancer patients (dated by TCRdb to the early 2020s). Library method: the immunoSEQ multiplex PCR assay. Entries here come from immuneACCESS through TCRdb and include only in-frame sequences with V and J called. Some clones fail to appear in such tables; in the studies checked, an unresolved V gene covers under half of the shortfall, and the cause of the remainder is unknown. Present in this sample are roughly 180,000 clones, roughly 94% of which were seen just once. The ten top clones hold 1.1% to 1.5% of the sample. The specimen sequenced was blood. The source is a woman under 30 in good health.

The rearrangement links TRBV15 to TRBJ1-5, with a tentative D call TRBD1 (6 bases). Germline lookup yields CDR1 LNHNV and CDR2 YYDKDF (reference sequence). The CDR3 sequence is 14 residues long. The ends were cut back, 2 bases at V and 7 bases at J, with 12 bases in the middle. The CDR3 loop reads CATSRPQGVQPQHF. CDR3 in DNA: TGTGCCACCAGCAGACCACAGGGAGTACAGCCCCAGCATTTT.

This clone was counted many times. The V gene is TRBV27, the J gene TRBJ1-5, with TRBD1 matching over 12 bases. There are 16 residues in the CDR3. Germline V gene lookup returns CDR1 MNHEY and CDR2 SMNVEV (reference sequence). V lost 6 bases and J lost 5; bases outside the gene matches: 8. The DNA for the CDR3 is TGTGCCAGCAGGGTATCGGGACAGGGGGCCTATCAGCCCCAGCATTTT. The encoded protein is CASRVSGQGAYQPQHF.

A single count supports this clone. The chain couples TRBV6-6 to TRBJ1-2; TRBD1 might be the D (6 bases). V was clipped by 4 bases and J by 5 bases, with 8 bases between them. The CDR3 spans 12 residues. Germline loops: CDR1 MNHNY, CDR2 SVGAGI (reference sequence). The CDR3 DNA reads TGTGCCAGCAGTTCCACAGGGTATGGCTACACCTTC. Translated: CASSSTGYGYTF.

The J gene is TRBJ2-3, the V gene TRBV5-1; D possibly corresponds to TRBD2 (6 bases). CDR1 is SGHRS, CDR2 YFSETQ, per germline. Trimming left V 10 bases short and J 4 bases short, with 19 bases between. This CDR3 region has 14 residues. CDR3 DNA sequence: TGCGCCTCGGGCATCGGGAGTGGTTCAGATACGCAGTATTTT. Encoded protein: CASGIGSGSDTQYF.

V usage is TRBV7-2 and J usage is TRBJ1-2, with 7 bases aligning to TRBD1. Germline trimming cut 3 bases from V and 8 bases from J; bases unmatched to any gene: 6. Germline CDR1 reads SGHTA; CDR2 reads FQGNSA. The CDR3 length is 13 residues. The CDR3 is CASSLTGPEGYTF. The CDR3 bases are TGTGCCAGCAGCTTGACAGGGCCTGAGGGCTACACCTTC. The whole variable domain, remainder taken from reference TRBV7-2 and TRBJ1-2, is GAGVSQSPSNKVTEKGKDVELRCDPISGHTALYWYRQSLGQGLEFLIYFQGNSAPDKSGLPSDRFSAERTGGSVSTLTIQRTQQEDSAVYLCASSLTGPEGYTFGSGTRLTVV.

V gene TRBV5-4 combines with J gene TRBJ2-5, with D perhaps matching TRBD2 (6 bases). Trimming stripped 0 bases from V and 5 bases from J, with 14 bases between. The CDR3 has 15 amino acids. The germline V gene has CDR1 SGHNT and CDR2 YYREEE (reference sequence). The CDR3 spells CASSLVYGEEETQYF. CDR3 nucleotide sequence: TGTGCCAGCAGCTTGGTGTATGGGGAGGAGGAGACCCAGTACTTC. The full variable domain, rest sourced from reference TRBV5-4 and TRBJ2-5, is ETGVTQSPTHLIKTRGQQVTLRCSSQSGHNTVSWYQQALGQGPQFIFQYYREEENGRGNFPPRFSGLQFPNYSSELNVNALELDDSALYLCASSLVYGEEETQYFGPGTRLLVL.

The genes are TRBV6-2 or TRBV6-3 and TRBJ2-3, with D uncertain. V lost 6 bases to trimming and J lost 2 bases, with 9 bases between them. Germline CDR1 reads MNHEY; CDR2 reads SVGEGT. CDR3 length: 13 amino acids. For the CDR3, the DNA is TGTGCCAGCAGCTCAGGAAACACAGATACGCAGTATTTT. Its protein product is CASSSGNTDTQYF.

The V and J genes are TRBV5-5 and TRBJ1-4, with TRBD1 matching 10 bases. The CDR3 extends over 14 amino acids. The germline gives CDR1 SGHKS, CDR2 YYEKEE (reference sequence). The ends lost 4 bases at V and 6 bases at J; junction bases unmatched: 3. The CDR3 here is CASSLGTGDEKLFF. Here the CDR3 DNA reads TGTGCCAGCAGCCTCGGGACAGGGGATGAAAAACTGTTTTTT.

The chain links TRBV27 to TRBJ1-1; a possible D gene is TRBD1 (5 bases). The CDR3 consists of 14 residues. Germline lookup yields CDR1 MNHEY and CDR2 SMNVEV (reference sequence). V dropped 3 bases and J dropped 0 bases, with 8 bases sitting between them. The CDR3 bases are TGTGCCAGCAGTTTTCAGGGCTTGAACACTGAAGCTTTCTTT. Its translation is CASSFQGLNTEAFF.

The chain recombines TRBV28 with TRBJ1-6; D not resolved. Germline V gives CDR1 MDHEN, CDR2 SYDVKM. The CDR3 covers 12 residues. Trimming shortened V by 5 bases and J by 9 bases, and 8 bases separated the two germline ends. CDR3 in DNA: TGTGCCAGCAGTAAGAGGGCTTCACCCCTCCACTTT. The encoded protein is CASSKRASPLHF.

This clone was seen just once. The chain employs TRBV6-2 or TRBV6-3 and TRBJ2-3; TRBD2 matches 7 bases. Germline V lookup: CDR1 MNHEY, CDR2 SVGEGT. CDR3 length: 14 residues. J was trimmed by 1 base and V by 4 bases; bases with no gene match: 2. CDR3 coding DNA: TGTGCCAGCAGTTTGAGCGGGGGCACAGATACGCAGTATTTT. Protein sequence: CASSLSGGTDTQYF.

The V gene is TRBV5-1, the J gene TRBJ1-3; D is unresolved. CDR1 and CDR2 from the germline V gene are SGHRS and YFSETQ. The CDR3 covers 16 residues. The germline V and J ends were trimmed by 4 bases and 0 bases, with 14 bases remaining between them. The CDR3: CASSPSVGGSGNTIYF. The CDR3 nucleotides read TGCGCCAGCAGCCCCTCGGTGGGTGGCTCTGGAAACACCATATATTTT.

The CDR3 DNA reads TGTGCCAGCAGTCAAAACAGGGGGCAACACTCTGGGGCCAACGTCCTGACTTTC. Translation: CASSQNRGQHSGANVLTF. The chain recombines TRBV6-6 with TRBJ2-6; 9 bases line up with TRBD1. Germline loops: CDR1 MNHNY, CDR2 SVGAGI (reference sequence). The CDR3 covers 18 residues. J lost 0 bases, V lost 5 bases, and 8 bases had no gene match.

This clone was detected only once. J is TRBJ2-1 and V is TRBV10-1, with 8 bases fitting TRBD2. Trimming at V came to 0 bases and at J to 8 bases, leaving 6 bases not matched to a gene. Germline CDR1 reads WNHNN; CDR2 reads SYGVQD (reference sequence). The CDR3 has 15 residues. Here the CDR3 DNA reads TGCGCCAGCAGTGAGTCGCTAGCGGGTTATCATGAGCAGTTCTTC. It specifies CASSESLAGYHEQFF.

V and J are TRBV7-9 and TRBJ1-3; perhaps TRBD1 as D (5 bases). There are 17 residues in the CDR3. The germline V and J ends were trimmed by 5 bases and 5 bases, with 22 bases remaining between them. Germline V gene lookup returns CDR1 SEHNR and CDR2 FQNEAQ (reference sequence). The CDR3 region is CASSPDGARGGRNTIYF. The CDR3 bases are TGTGCCAGCAGCCCGGACGGGGCCCGGGGGGGAAGAAACACCATATATTTT.

The V gene is TRBV6-2 or TRBV6-3, the J gene TRBJ2-5; D not certain. V was shortened by 5 bases and J by 2 bases, with 9 bases between the two germline ends. The CDR3 loop spans 13 amino acids. Germline V gene data show CDR1 as MNHEY and CDR2 as SVGEGT. The CDR3 is CASSEDIQETQYF. CDR3 bases: TGTGCCAGCAGTGAGGATATACAAGAGACCCAGTACTTC.

V and J are TRBV28 and TRBJ1-1; no reliable D call. The ends were cut back, 2 bases at V and 5 bases at J, with 9 bases in the middle. Germline V lookup: CDR1 MDHEN, CDR2 SYDVKM. The CDR3 is 13 amino acids. In DNA, the CDR3 is TGTGCCAGCAGTTTAAAGATGAGGACTGAAGCTTTCTTT. Its protein product is CASSLKMRTEAFF.

This sequence joins TRBV5-1 and TRBJ1-1, with TRBD1 identical over 9 bases. V gave up 4 bases and J gave up 5 bases; unmatched junction bases: 3. Germline CDR1 reads SGHRS; CDR2 reads YFSETQ. The CDR3 covers 13 residues. CDR3 in amino acids: CASSRQGGTEAFF. DNA of the CDR3: TGCGCCAGCAGCAGACAGGGGGGGACTGAAGCTTTCTTT.

The genes are TRBV20-1 and TRBJ1-1; no clear D gene. The CDR3 has 11 residues. The germline V gene has CDR1 DFQATT and CDR2 SNEGSKA (reference sequence). The V end lost 6 bases, the J end lost 3 bases, and 8 bases lay between the germline ends. The CDR3 bases are TGCAGTGCCGAGCTGGACACTGAAGCTTTCTTT. Protein sequence: CSAELDTEAFF.

The V call is TRBV19, the J call TRBJ2-7; either TRBD1 or TRBD2 may supply D (6 bases each). Trimming stripped 5 bases from V and 7 bases from J, with 21 bases between. The CDR3 length is 15 residues. Germline V lookup: CDR1 LNHDA, CDR2 SQIVND (reference sequence). The CDR3 region has the DNA TGTGCCAGTAGTGCCCGCGGGACACCCGTGGGTGAGCAGTACTTC. This gives the protein CASSARGTPVGEQYF.

This clone was seen a handful of times. The gene calls are TRBV19 and TRBJ1-2; D is possibly TRBD1 (5 bases). The length of the CDR3 is 14 residues. The V end was cut by 3 bases, the J end by 4 bases, with 12 bases between. CDR1 and CDR2 from the germline V gene are LNHDA and SQIVND (reference sequence). This chain's CDR3 is CASSMSPGSYGYTF. In DNA form, the CDR3 reads TGTGCCAGTAGTATGTCCCCAGGGTCCTATGGCTACACCTTC.

CDR3 loop: CASSHRRDHSSSYEQYF. CDR3 sequence (DNA): TGTGCCAGCAGCCACCGCCGCGACCACTCGAGCTCCTACGAGCAGTACTTC. The genes are TRBV3-1 (or the pseudogene TRBV3-2) and TRBJ2-7; no reliable D call. V was clipped by 3 bases and J by 0 bases, with 18 bases between them. From germline, CDR1 is LGHDT and CDR2 YNNKEL (reference sequence). This CDR3 is built from 17 residues.

The chain is built from TRBV9 and TRBJ2-2; the match to TRBD2 covers 8 bases. Germline lookup yields CDR1 SGDLS and CDR2 YYNGEE. This CDR3 comprises 20 residues. J gave up 0 bases and V 4 bases, and 17 bases lay outside the gene matches. The CDR3: CASSRAGWVAGSANTGELFF. CDR3 nucleotides: TGTGCCAGCAGCCGAGCTGGGTGGGTAGCGGGAAGCGCGAACACCGGGGAGCTGTTTTTT.

The chain carries TRBV5-1 and TRBJ2-2, with D perhaps matching TRBD1 (6 bases). The CDR3 spans 16 residues. V shed 3 bases and J shed 3 bases, with 15 bases lying between them. Germline V gives CDR1 SGHRS, CDR2 YFSETQ. The CDR3 sequence is CASSSSGTRDTGELFF. The CDR3 nucleotides are TGCGCCAGCAGCTCATCCGGGACAAGGGACACCGGGGAGCTGTTTTTT.